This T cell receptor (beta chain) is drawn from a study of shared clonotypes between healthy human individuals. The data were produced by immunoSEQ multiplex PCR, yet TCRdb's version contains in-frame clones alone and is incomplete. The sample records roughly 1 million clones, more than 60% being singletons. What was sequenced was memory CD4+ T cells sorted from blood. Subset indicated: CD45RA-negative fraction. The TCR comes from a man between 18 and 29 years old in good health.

CDR3 sequence: CASSLIQSPLHF. The CDR3 DNA reads as TGTGCCAGCAGTTTAATACAGTCACCCCTCCACTTT. The chain combines TRBV28 with TRBJ1-6; D is unresolved. There are 12 residues in the CDR3. From germline, CDR1 is MDHEN and CDR2 SYDVKM. With 2 bases removed from V and 10 bases from J, the gap between germline ends came to 6 bases.